A single count supports the clone carrying this T cell receptor (beta chain). The germline CDR1 and CDR2 sequences are SGHAT and FQNNGV. Trimming left V 4 bases short and J 3 bases short, with 15 bases between. This CDR3 region has 15 residues. The protocol was immunoSEQ multiplex PCR, while the TCRdb copy is restricted to in-frame clones and leaves out a portion. The sample has 150,000 to 200,000 clones, just under 95% seen once. The sample originates from a study of control samples from healthy donors and cancer patients. This chain joins TRBV11-2 and TRBJ1-2, with D possibly being TRBD1 (5 bases). The sequence came from a woman in her thirties or forties in good health. The sample taken for sequencing was blood. CDR3 nucleotides: TGTGCCAGCAGCTCCGTCGGGGCGCGCGACTATGGCTACACCTTC. Translated: CASSSVGARDYGYTF.